This T cell receptor beta chain was sequenced for a study of shared clonotypes between healthy human individuals. Points from the study as a whole: The low donor count limited represented genetic and exposure-history diversity.

Every immunoSEQ plate was one replicate of a subset's evenly spread DNA. Assay: immunoSEQ multiplex PCR; the TCRdb copy retains only in-frame clones and omits some. Of about 2.3 million clones in the sample, 85% to 95% were seen once. The CDR3 runs 13 residues. Deletions cut 5 bases from V and 6 bases from J, with 11 bases between. Germline V gene sequence: CDR1 LNHDA, CDR2 SQIVND (reference sequence). Worth noting for this clone: The antigen is not known.

The sequenced sample was naive CD4+ T cells from PBMCs. Subset described: CD45RA+ positively selected. The V call is TRBV19, the J call TRBJ1-5; D is unclear. This TCR derives from a man younger than 35 in good health. Some clones in this sample may be carry-over from other donors' samples. The CDR3 sequence: CASSRDGVQPQHF. Written as DNA, the CDR3 is TGTGCCAGTAGTCGGGATGGCGTTCAGCCCCAGCATTTT.